The 25 T cell receptor beta chains below come from one sample, sequenced in a study of spatial heterogeneity in lung cancer. TCRdb processed the 5' RACE reads anew with MiXCR; each CDR3 protein has one entry. The top ten clones hold about 23% of a sample with over 6,500 distinct CDR3 sequences, around 3.8% of them seen once. Time point specified: sample taken at primary tumor resection. Whole RNA obtained from tumor, nontumor lung or frozen PBMC underwent sequencing without sorting. The sequencing here drew on normal lung tissue next to the tumor, taken at surgery. These receptors were obtained from a female donor with early-stage non-small cell lung cancer.

This clonotype was detected many times. The chain recombines TRBV5-1 with TRBJ2-7; 8 nucleotides align to TRBD1. The ends lost 2 bases at V and 6 bases at J; junction bases unmatched: 4. The CDR3 sequence is 13 residues long. CDR1 and CDR2 (germline): SGHRS, YFSETQ. The CDR3 DNA is TGCGCCAGCAGCTTTCGACAGGGGCGCGAGCAGTACTTC. Translated: CASSFRQGREQYF.

By sample share, this clonotype is medium-sized (0.01 to 0.1%). The chain recombines TRBV30 with TRBJ1-5, with D unresolved. The germline CDR1 and CDR2 sequences are GTSNPN and SVGIG (reference sequence). This CDR3 comprises 11 residues. With 0 bases removed from V and 7 bases from J, the gap between germline ends came to 4 bases. CDR3 in amino acids: CAWSVGQPQHF. CDR3 bases: TGTGCCTGGAGTGTAGGGCAGCCCCAGCATTTT.

This clonotype is deemed medium-sized. This sequence joins TRBV28 and TRBJ2-6; D remains ambiguous. Germline V lookup: CDR1 MDHEN, CDR2 SYDVKM. The CDR3 has 14 residues. With 5 bases removed from V and 0 bases from J, the gap between germline ends came to 5 bases. The chain's CDR3 is CASSRLSGANVLTF. CDR3 nucleotide sequence: TGTGCCAGCAGTAGGCTCTCTGGGGCCAACGTCCTGACTTTC.

This clonotype was recorded at least ten times. This chain connects TRBV3-1 to TRBJ2-5; 10 bases agree with TRBD2. CDR3 size: 15 residues. Germline V gene sequence: CDR1 LGHDT, CDR2 YNNKEL (reference sequence). J gave up 5 bases and V 5 bases, and 8 bases lay outside the gene matches. As DNA, the CDR3 is TGTGCCAGCAGCGAACTAACTAGCGGGGTGGAGACCCAGTACTTC. It codes for CASSELTSGVETQYF.

This clonotype was seen ten or more times. The chain joins TRBV7-8 to TRBJ2-3, with D tentatively TRBD1 (5 bases). CDR1 and CDR2 from the germline V gene are SGHVS and FQNEAQ. V was trimmed by 5 bases and J by 6 bases, leaving 18 bases between them. The length of the CDR3 is 15 residues. This CDR3 is CASSIRRGKGDTQYF. DNA of the CDR3: TGTGCCAGCAGCATCCGAAGGGGCAAAGGGGATACGCAGTATTTT.

In its sample, this clonotype ranks as medium-sized. The V call is TRBV4-1, the J call TRBJ1-5; D is perhaps TRBD1 (5 bases). Trimming stripped 6 bases from V and 6 bases from J, with 15 bases between. The germline gives CDR1 MGHRA, CDR2 YSYEKL. This CDR3 has 14 amino acids. The CDR3 region is CASSHWGGLQPQHF. DNA for the CDR3: TGCGCCAGCAGTCACTGGGGGGGTCTTCAGCCCCAGCATTTT.

Sample share makes this clonotype medium-sized. The chain links TRBV20-1 to TRBJ2-5, with TRBD1 as a possible D gene (7 bases). CDR3 size: 15 residues. Germline V lookup: CDR1 DFQATT, CDR2 SNEGSKA (reference sequence). Trimming cost V 3 bases and J 5 bases, with 19 bases left between them. The CDR3 sequence: CSARGSAGGRETQYF. The CDR3 DNA reads TGCAGTGCTAGGGGTAGCGCAGGGGGGAGGGAGACCCAGTACTTC.

By share, this clonotype ranks as medium-sized (0.01 to 0.1%). This chain links TRBV20-1 with TRBJ2-5; D is undetermined. This CDR3 has 14 residues. Trimming removed 1 base at V and 3 bases at J, with 12 bases between. Germline CDR1 DFQATT, CDR2 SNEGSKA (reference sequence). The CDR3 DNA reads as TGCAGTGCTAGAGTGCATAACGAAGAAGAGACCCAGTACTTC. Its translation: CSARVHNEEETQYF.

Many counts were recorded for this clonotype. CDR3 nucleotides: TGTGCCAGCAGTCGGACCGCTAACTCCTATAATTCACCCCTCCACTTT. Translation gives CASSRTANSYNSPLHF. The chain combines TRBV27 with TRBJ1-6; D unresolved. The germline CDR1 and CDR2 sequences are MNHEY and SMNVEV (reference sequence). The CDR3 is 16 residues long. V lost 5 bases and J 0 bases, leaving 11 bases between the germline ends.

This clonotype was seen repeatedly, ten times or more. The V gene is TRBV5-4, the J gene TRBJ2-7, with 9 positions matching TRBD1. V gave up 4 bases and J gave up 1 base; unmatched junction bases: 6. Germline CDR1 reads SGHNT; CDR2 reads YYREEE (reference sequence). The CDR3 contains 15 residues. The CDR3 is CASSHGQGWSYEQYF. CDR3 bases: TGTGCCAGCAGCCACGGACAGGGGTGGTCCTACGAGCAGTACTTC.

This clonotype was recorded many times. The chain combines TRBV5-1 with TRBJ1-1; the D gene is possibly TRBD1 (6 bases). Trimming removed 2 bases from V and 2 bases from J, with 13 bases in between. The germline gives CDR1 SGHRS, CDR2 YFSETQ. This CDR3 comprises 15 residues. The CDR3 region is CASSLGGARNTEAFF. The CDR3 nucleotides read TGCGCCAGCAGCTTAGGGGGGGCCCGAAACACTGAAGCTTTCTTT.

The rearrangement joins TRBV4-3 to TRBJ2-5, with D possibly TRBD2 on 5 matching bases. This CDR3 spans 13 amino acids. V dropped 0 bases and J dropped 4 bases, with 6 bases sitting between them. Germline CDR1 reads LGHNA; CDR2 reads YSLEER. The CDR3 loop is CASSQERGETQYF. The CDR3 DNA follows: TGCGCCAGCAGCCAAGAACGGGGAGAGACCCAGTACTTC.

This clonotype appeared once. A much larger clone differs from this one at a single base, so this may be a read error. The chain combines TRBV6-6 with TRBJ1-4, with TRBD1 as a possible D gene (5 bases). Germline V gene data show CDR1 as MNHNY and CDR2 as SVGAGI (reference sequence). V lost 2 bases and J 5 bases, leaving 12 bases between the germline ends. The CDR3 loop spans 15 amino acids. The CDR3 sequence is CASSYGAEPNEKLFF. Here the CDR3 DNA reads TGTGCCAGCAGTTACGGGGCAGAACCGAATGAAAAACTGTTTTTT.

This clonotype was recorded at least ten times. The genes are TRBV7-2 and TRBJ1-2; a possible D gene is TRBD1 (5 bases). Germline V gives CDR1 SGHTA, CDR2 FQGNSA. CDR3 length equals 16 residues. With 3 bases removed from V and 0 bases from J, the gap between germline ends came to 14 bases. The CDR3 bases are TGTGCCAGCAGCTTTAGGGGCGGATCCACTAACTATGGCTACACCTTC. Translated: CASSFRGGSTNYGYTF.

This clonotype was seen repeatedly, ten times or more. The rearrangement joins TRBV11-1 to TRBJ2-7; 14 positions agree with TRBD2. V trimming: 4 bases; J trimming: 5 bases; junction bases outside the gene matches: 10. Germline CDR1 reads SGHAT; CDR2 reads FQDESV (reference sequence). The CDR3 has 17 residues. The CDR3 region is CASSSTLGLAGAHEQYF. DNA of the CDR3: TGTGCCAGCAGCTCTACGCTGGGACTAGCGGGGGCCCACGAGCAGTACTTC.

This clonotype was found many times. V usage is TRBV7-2 and J usage is TRBJ1-1; D is uncertain. The CDR3 runs to 13 residues. Germline CDR1 reads SGHTA; CDR2 reads FQGNSA. Deletions cut 1 base from V and 0 bases from J, with 3 bases between. CDR3 amino acids: CASSLVVNTEAFF. CDR3 sequence (DNA): TGTGCCAGCAGCTTAGTGGTGAACACTGAAGCTTTCTTT.

In its sample, this clonotype is medium-sized (0.01 to 0.1%). This chain connects TRBV5-1 to TRBJ1-4; 10 bases agree with TRBD1. The trim removed 0 bases at V and 8 bases at J, leaving 4 bases unmatched. CDR3 size: 15 residues. From germline, CDR1 is SGHRS and CDR2 YFSETQ. The CDR3 spells CASSLAGTGDEKLFF. DNA for the CDR3: TGCGCCAGCAGCTTGGCCGGGACAGGGGACGAAAAACTGTTTTTT.

This clonotype was seen ten or more times. The chain employs TRBV7-2 and TRBJ2-3; TRBD2 matches 8 bases. The CDR3 consists of 15 residues. The germline V gene has CDR1 SGHTA and CDR2 FQGNSA. The V gene end was trimmed by 3 bases and the J gene end by 5 bases; junction bases not matched to a gene: 7. The CDR3 region has the DNA TGTGCCAGCAGCTTCACGGGGGGGCTAGGAGATACGCAGTATTTT. Translation gives CASSFTGGLGDTQYF.

By sample share, this clonotype is medium-sized. This chain connects TRBV5-1 to TRBJ2-1; tentative D call: TRBD2 (5 bases). V lost 9 bases and J 6 bases, leaving 19 bases between the germline ends. CDR3 length: 14 amino acids. CDR1 SGHRS and CDR2 YFSETQ come from the germline V gene. DNA of the CDR3: TGCGCCACCAACGGAGCCGCAGAGGGCAATGAGCAGTTCTTC. Translated, it gives CATNGAAEGNEQFF.

Many counts were recorded for this clonotype. The chain combines TRBV10-3 with TRBJ2-1, with a weak D call TRBD1 (5 bases). The V and J ends lost 3 bases and 7 bases respectively, with 13 bases between them. The CDR3 has 14 residues. Germline CDR1 and CDR2: ENHRY and SYGVKD. CDR3 coding DNA: TGTGCCATCAGTGATAAGGCAGGGTGGAATGAGCAGTTCTTC. This encodes CAISDKAGWNEQFF.

This clonotype was picked up many times. The chain employs TRBV5-1 and TRBJ2-2; 9 bases fit TRBD2. J gave up 0 bases and V 4 bases, and 1 base lay outside the gene matches. This CDR3 spans 15 amino acids. Germline CDR1 is SGHRS and CDR2 is YFSETQ. The CDR3 DNA reads as TGCGCCAGCAGCCCTAGCGGGGCGAACACCGGGGAGCTGTTTTTT. Protein: CASSPSGANTGELFF.

In its sample, this clonotype was seen many times. This chain uses TRBV9 with TRBJ2-5; TRBD1 agrees at 9 bases. J gave up 2 bases and V 1 base, and 6 bases lay outside the gene matches. CDR1 and CDR2 from the germline V gene are SGDLS and YYNGEE. This CDR3 is built from 16 residues. In DNA form, the CDR3 reads TGTGCCAGCAGCGTAAGAGGGACAGGGTTACAAGAGACCCAGTACTTC. Translating gives CASSVRGTGLQETQYF.

The table lists this clonotype with many counts. The chain has TRBV19 and TRBJ2-2; D may match TRBD1 or TRBD2 (5 bases each). The germline CDR1 and CDR2 sequences are LNHDA and SQIVND (reference sequence). Trimming removed 3 bases at V and 5 bases at J, with 16 bases between. The CDR3 is 16 residues long. The chain's CDR3 is CASSIGSGTFTGELFF. CDR3 coding DNA: TGTGCCAGTAGTATTGGCTCCGGGACGTTTACCGGGGAGCTGTTTTTT. Looking up the rest from reference TRBV19 and TRBJ2-2 gives the full variable domain: DGGITQSPKYLFRKEGQNVTLSCEQNLNHDAMYWYRQDPGQGLRLIYYSQIVNDFQKGDIAEGYSVSREKKESFPLTVTSAQKNPTAFYLCASSIGSGTFTGELFFGEGSRLTVL.

This clonotype showed up just once. The CDR3 DNA is TGCGCCAGCAGCCAAGCCCCCCCGGGGGGGGACACAGATACGCAGTATTTT. Amino acid sequence: CASSQAPPGGDTDTQYF. The V and J genes are TRBV4-1 and TRBJ2-3; 8 bases match TRBD2. Germline V gives CDR1 MGHRA, CDR2 YSYEKL. Trimming cost V 1 base and J 2 bases; bases outside gene matches: 8. The CDR3 runs to 17 residues.

A note on this clonotype: Mismatch with germline at one junction end may stem from a read error. The genes are TRBV28 and TRBJ1-5; D not resolved. Germline CDR1 and CDR2: MDHEN and SYDVKM. This CDR3 is built from 19 residues. The CDR3 bases are TGTGCCAGCAGTTTCTCCAAAAGTACTGACAAGAATAGCGATCAGCCCCAGCATTTT. Translating gives CASSFSKSTDKNSDQPQHF.